The TCR beta chain under discussion was sequenced for a study of lymphopenia after photon versus proton radiotherapy. This clone was detected only a few times. Produced via immunoSEQ multiplex PCR; TCRdb's table is partial and in-frame only. The sample has around 42,000 clones; 85% are singletons. The germline V and J ends were trimmed by 4 bases and 9 bases, with 16 bases remaining between them. CDR1 and CDR2 from the germline V gene are LGHNA and YNFKEQ. The CDR3 covers 14 residues. The TCR originated in a man in his forties or fifties with gastric cancer. The gene calls are TRBV4-2 and TRBJ2-1, with a possible D match to TRBD1 (5 bases). The material sequenced was peripheral blood, taken from a patient treated with photon-based radiotherapy. The CDR3, as DNA: TGTGCCAGCAGCCCCCCCCAGGGAAAGGGTGAGCAGTTCTTC. Protein product: CASSPPQGKGEQFF.